The clone carrying this TCR beta chain was seen repeatedly, ten times or more. Its antigen is unknown. From germline, CDR1 is SGHRS and CDR2 YFSETQ. The CDR3 length is 18 residues. With 2 bases removed from V and 1 base from J, the gap between germline ends came to 20 bases. From the 5' RACE reads, TCRdb called clonotypes with MiXCR, one entry per CDR3 protein. In the table there are approximately 520,000 distinct CDR3 sequences, 5.3% of which are singletons. This sample is drawn from a study of CD8 T cells in ankylosing spondylitis. Study conclusions and caveats: A TCR beta motif made of under 10 highly homologous variants seemed typical of ankylosing spondylitis blood.

The material sequenced was blood, either unsorted or a sorted T cell fraction (not recorded which). V and J are TRBV5-1 and TRBJ2-3; D possibly corresponds to TRBD2 (6 bases). This receptor was identified in a male donor with ankylosing spondylitis. The CDR3 reads CASSFPLDGRGGTDTQYF. CDR3 bases: TGCGCCAGCAGCTTCCCCCTAGACGGGAGAGGGGGCACAGATACGCAGTATTTT. The full variable domain, its missing parts supplied by reference TRBV5-1 and TRBJ2-3, is KAGVTQTPRYLIKTRGQQVTLSCSPISGHRSVSWYQQTPGQGLQFLFEYFSETQRNKGNFPGRFSGRQFSNSRSEMNVSTLELGDSALYLCASSFPLDGRGGTDTQYFGPGTRLTVL.